Included here is one TCR beta chain sequence, with context. Its antigen is currently unknown. A multiplex PCR was run with 60 Vbeta primers and 13 Jbeta primers. Profiled with immunoSEQ multiplex PCR; TCRdb holds only in-frame clones, not every one. Recorded for this sample: around 140,000 clones. V was shortened by 5 bases and J by 0 bases, with 8 bases between the two germline ends. The V gene's germline CDR1 is MDHEN and CDR2 SYDVKM. CDR3 length: 14 amino acids. The data were taken from a study of cytomegalovirus exposure and HLA in healthy donors. Study-wide points: TCR beta sequences reportedly predicted the HLA-A and HLA-B alleles of most subjects accurately.

This sequence was found in a woman aged 40 to 50 in good health and CMV-seropositive. This chain links TRBV28 with TRBJ1-5; possible D gene TRBD1, 5 bases. The specimen sequenced was PBMCs. CDR3 DNA sequence: TGTGCCAGCAGTCCCAGGGATAGCAATCAGCCCCAGCATTTT. It is translated as CASSPRDSNQPQHF.